This TCR beta chain came from a study of blood T cell repertoires in COVID-19. Whole-study context: T cells, B-cell-depleted T cells, or PBMCs supplied cDNA or gDNA.

The germline V gene encodes CDR1 MNHEY and CDR2 SVGAGI. The trim removed 5 bases at V and 0 bases at J, leaving 5 bases unmatched. The CDR3 covers 15 residues. Profiled with immunoSEQ multiplex PCR; TCRdb holds only in-frame clones, not every one. The table includes 140,000 or so clones, around 85% detected once. The sequence was collected from a woman aged 40-49 years who had recovered from COVID-19. This chain links TRBV6-5 with TRBJ2-3; the match to TRBD2 covers 7 bases. The sequencing input was PBMCs or T cells enriched from blood (not recorded which). The CDR3 loop reads CASSRLADSTDTQYF. In nucleotides, the CDR3 is TGTGCCAGCAGTCGGCTAGCGGATAGCACAGATACGCAGTATTTT.